These 2 T cell receptor beta chains were sequenced from one sample in a study of CD8 T cell repertoires and HIV-1 epitope variants. Here immunoSEQ multiplex PCR was the method, and the copy in TCRdb shows in-frame clones only, minus some. The sample contains some 4,300 clones, nearly 70% of which appear only once. No antigens are known for them. Sequenced: cultured CD8+ T cells derived from PBMCs. All receptors come from a male donor with HIV.

The chain has TRBV28 and TRBJ2-7, with D possibly being TRBD2 (6 bases). V dropped 3 bases and J dropped 2 bases, with 8 bases sitting between them. Germline CDR1 and CDR2: MDHEN and SYDVKM. This CDR3 contains 13 residues. CDR3 region: CASSLGGTYEQYF. DNA of the CDR3: TGTGCCAGCAGTTTGGGGGGTACCTACGAGCAGTACTTC.

This clone was counted only a few times. The V call is TRBV4-1, the J call TRBJ2-7, with D possibly matching TRBD2 (6 bases). V dropped 4 bases and J dropped 3 bases, with 13 bases sitting between them. The CDR3 totals 14 residues. The germline CDR1 and CDR2 sequences are MGHRA and YSYEKL. CDR3 residues: CASSPGDFVYEQYF. The CDR3 DNA reads as TGCGCCAGCAGCCCTGGGGACTTTGTCTACGAGCAGTACTTC.